This entry concerns a single T cell receptor (beta chain). The sample belongs to a study of control samples from healthy donors and cancer patients. Here immunoSEQ multiplex PCR was the method, and the copy in TCRdb shows in-frame clones only, minus some. The top ten clones hold roughly a quarter of a sample with roughly 41,000 clones, 90% to 95% of them seen once. The CDR3 totals 15 residues. Germline CDR1 reads SGHTS; CDR2 reads YDEGEE. Trimming cost V 3 bases and J 3 bases; bases outside gene matches: 5. The sample was blood. The receptor's source is a man aged 55-75 years in good health. The chain has TRBV5-8 and TRBJ1-4, with 7 bases aligning to TRBD1. CDR3 sequence: CASSSRDSPNEKLFF. In DNA, the CDR3 is TGTGCCAGCAGCTCCCGGGACAGTCCTAATGAAAAACTGTTTTTT.